This record concerns one T cell receptor (beta chain) sequence. Its antigen remains unknown. A linear amplification protocol produced the TCR libraries from 500 ng of total RNA. TCRdb re-analysed the reads in MiXCR, keeping a single row per CDR3 protein. The sample lists approximately 180,000 distinct CDR3 sequences, 65% to 75% occurring once. This sample was included in a study of healthy donors' naive CD4 and CD8 T cells. The study, taken as a whole, reports: Negatively charged CDR3s marked CD8+ lineage; positively charged CDR3s marked CD4+ lineage. Alpha and beta chains were sequenced in bulk without pairing.

After removal of 4 bases from V and 3 bases from J, the junction contained 10 bases not matched to a gene. The length of the CDR3 is 16 residues. CDR1 and CDR2 from the germline V gene are SGHRS and YFSETQ. The chain has TRBV5-1 and TRBJ2-1; 7 nucleotides align to TRBD1. The sequenced material came from naive CD4+ and CD8+ T cells sorted from blood, pooled from several donors. The receptor's source is a pool of human donors in good health; the sample pools cells from several healthy donors. As DNA, the CDR3 is TGCGCCAGCAGCAGCCGACAGGGCTCCTTCTACAATGAGCAGTTCTTC. This codes for CASSSRQGSFYNEQFF.